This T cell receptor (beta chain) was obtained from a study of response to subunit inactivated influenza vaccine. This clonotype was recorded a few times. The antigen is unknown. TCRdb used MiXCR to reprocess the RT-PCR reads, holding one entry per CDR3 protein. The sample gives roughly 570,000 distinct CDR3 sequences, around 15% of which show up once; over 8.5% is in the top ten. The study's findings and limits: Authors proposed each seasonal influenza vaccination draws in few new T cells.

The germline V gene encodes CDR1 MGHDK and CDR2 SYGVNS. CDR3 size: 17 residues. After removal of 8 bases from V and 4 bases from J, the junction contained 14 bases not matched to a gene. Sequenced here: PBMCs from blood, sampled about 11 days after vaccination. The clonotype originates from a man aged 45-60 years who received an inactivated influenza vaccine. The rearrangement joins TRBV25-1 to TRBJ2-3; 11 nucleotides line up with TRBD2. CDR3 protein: CASARPALAGDSDTQYF. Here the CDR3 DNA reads TGTGCCAGCGCCCGCCCCGCACTAGCGGGAGACTCAGATACGCAGTATTTT.